This T cell receptor (beta chain) was obtained from a study of response to subunit inactivated influenza vaccine. CDR3 length: 16 amino acids. Trimming removed 3 bases from V and 1 base from J, with 13 bases in between. Germline V gene sequence: CDR1 SGHDT, CDR2 YYEEEE. TCRdb passed the RT-PCR reads through MiXCR, listing each CDR3 protein once. Here the sample spans roughly 500,000 distinct CDR3 sequences, roughly 23% being singletons. The same specimen was also included in a second study, on T cells expressing NK-cell markers. From that paper: Template switching by 5'RACE with UMIs generated the TCR beta cDNA. For several experiments, T cell sorting was restricted to the alpha-beta TCR population by means of an anti-gamma-delta TCR antibody. NKG2C+ dominant clonotype frequencies in six donors were roughly 1.0-7.5% of CD8+ T cells. A few of the donors also had these clonotypes leading their CD3+CD56-NKG2C+ fraction.

The receptor was isolated from a man over 45 who received an inactivated influenza vaccine. The rearrangement joins TRBV5-6 to TRBJ2-2; maybe TRBD1 (6 bases). Source: CD4+ T cells sorted from PBMCs, taken approximately 12 days after vaccination. The CDR3 protein is CASSWGQFLNTGELFF. Here the CDR3 DNA reads TGTGCCAGCAGCTGGGGGCAGTTTCTGAACACCGGGGAGCTGTTTTTT.